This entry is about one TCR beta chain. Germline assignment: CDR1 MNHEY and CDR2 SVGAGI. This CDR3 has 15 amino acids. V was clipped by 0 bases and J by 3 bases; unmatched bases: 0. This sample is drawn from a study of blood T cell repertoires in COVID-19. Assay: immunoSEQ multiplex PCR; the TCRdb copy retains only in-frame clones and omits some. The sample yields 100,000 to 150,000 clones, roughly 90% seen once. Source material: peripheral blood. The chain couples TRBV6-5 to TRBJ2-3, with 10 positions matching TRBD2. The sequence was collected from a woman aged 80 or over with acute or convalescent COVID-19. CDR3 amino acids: CASSYSSGGTDTQYF. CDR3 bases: TGTGCCAGCAGTTACTCTAGCGGGGGGACAGATACGCAGTATTTT.